Listed here are 19 T cell receptor beta chains from one sample, sequenced in a study of cytomegalovirus exposure and HLA in healthy donors. The PCR made use of 60 Vbeta and 13 Jbeta primers. This table comes from immunoSEQ multiplex PCR, and its TCRdb copy is limited to in-frame clones, with some not included. The repertoire holds roughly 44,000 clones, with over 70% as singletons. The sequenced material came from PBMCs. Receptors were obtained from a man aged 45-65 years in good health and CMV-seronegative.

This chain joins TRBV7-2 and TRBJ2-3; unclear D gene. Per the germline V gene, CDR1 is SGHTA and CDR2 is FQGNSA. The CDR3 length is 15 residues. Trimming removed 5 bases from V and 1 base from J, with 13 bases in between. The CDR3 region has the DNA TGTGCCAGCAGCCCACCAGGCTCCGGCACAGATACGCAGTATTTT. The encoded protein is CASSPPGSGTDTQYF.

The V call is TRBV9, the J call TRBJ1-6; D perhaps matches TRBD1 (5 bases). Germline V lookup: CDR1 SGDLS, CDR2 YYNGEE. Trimming left V 3 bases short and J 8 bases short, with 6 bases between. This CDR3 has 12 residues. The CDR3 region is CASSAQDSPLHF. The CDR3 DNA is TGTGCCAGCAGCGCACAGGATTCACCCCTCCACTTT.

V and J are TRBV9 and TRBJ2-5, with D possibly matching TRBD1 (6 bases). With 0 bases removed from V and 4 bases from J, the gap between germline ends came to 19 bases. The CDR3 is 17 residues long. Germline V lookup: CDR1 SGDLS, CDR2 YYNGEE. Here the CDR3 reads CASSVGLTGPSRETQYF. The CDR3 nucleotides are TGTGCCAGCAGCGTAGGCCTAACAGGGCCCAGTCGAGAGACCCAGTACTTC.

V and J are TRBV23-1 and TRBJ2-2; 7 nucleotides match TRBD1. TRBV23-1 is marked as an open reading frame, function uncertain. V was clipped by 8 bases and J by 4 bases; unmatched bases: 7. This CDR3 is built from 14 residues. CDR3 nucleotides: TGCGCCAGCGAGGGACAGCTTGGCACCGGGGAGCTGTTTTTT. Translation: CASEGQLGTGELFF.

The J gene is TRBJ2-5, the V gene TRBV28; tentative D call: TRBD1 (6 bases). The V gene's germline CDR1 is MDHEN and CDR2 SYDVKM. The CDR3 is 16 amino acids. V lost 2 bases and J 5 bases, leaving 18 bases between the germline ends. The CDR3 sequence is CASSLLQGLTRETQYF. CDR3 DNA: TGTGCCAGCAGTTTACTACAGGGTTTAACCAGGGAGACCCAGTACTTC.

The J gene is TRBJ2-1, the V gene TRBV7-9; 9 nucleotides align to TRBD1. The germline V gene encodes CDR1 SEHNR and CDR2 FQNEAQ (reference sequence). The CDR3 loop spans 17 amino acids. V gave up 5 bases and J gave up 0 bases; unmatched junction bases: 8. The CDR3 DNA follows: TGTGCCAGCAGCCCTACCCCGGGACAGGGCTCCTACAATGAGCAGTTCTTC. This gives the protein CASSPTPGQGSYNEQFF.

The chain uses TRBV11-2 and TRBJ2-7; tentative D call: TRBD2 (5 bases). V was trimmed by 10 bases and J by 0 bases, leaving 13 bases between them. Germline V CDR1 and CDR2: SGHAT, FQNNGV. The CDR3 is made up of 13 amino acids. The CDR3 sequence is CATDPGISYEQYF. The CDR3 nucleotides are TGTGCCACCGATCCGGGGATCTCCTACGAGCAGTACTTC.

The chain carries TRBV21-1 and TRBJ1-3. TRBV21-1 has pseudogene status. This CDR3 is 17 amino acids long. In nucleotides, the CDR3 is TGTGCCAGCAGCAAATCGGGACTCCTCAATCTGGGAAACACCATATATTTT. It yields the protein CASSKSGLLNLGNTIYF.

This rearrangement joins TRBV7-9 to TRBJ2-1; D unclear. The germline V gene has CDR1 SEHNR and CDR2 FQNEAQ (reference sequence). The ends were cut back, 5 bases at V and 5 bases at J, with 16 bases in the middle. This CDR3 region has 15 residues. This CDR3 reads CASSPGKPRNNEQFF. The CDR3 nucleotides are TGTGCCAGCAGCCCCGGTAAGCCTCGAAACAATGAGCAGTTCTTC.

V gene TRBV7-9 combines with J gene TRBJ2-7, with 10 bases lining up with TRBD1. Trimming took 8 bases from V and 6 from J; bases not matched to a gene: 7. CDR3 length equals 13 residues. CDR1 and CDR2 from the germline V gene are SEHNR and FQNEAQ (reference sequence). The CDR3 nucleotides are TGTGCCAGCCGCGAGACAGGGGGCGCCGAGCAGTACTTC. Protein sequence: CASRETGGAEQYF.

This clone appeared a single time. The genes are TRBV9 and TRBJ2-5, with TRBD2 identical over 7 bases. The CDR3 length is 16 residues. V lost 1 base and J lost 5; bases outside the gene matches: 11. Germline CDR1 SGDLS, CDR2 YYNGEE. The CDR3 bases are TGTGCCAGCAGCGTAAATGAGGGAGGGCCGGGTGAGACCCAGTACTTC. As protein: CASSVNEGGPGETQYF.

This rearrangement joins TRBV4-1 to TRBJ1-1; D is unresolved. Trimming took 4 bases from V and 1 from J, leaving 13 bases between them. Per germline, CDR1 MGHRA and CDR2 YSYEKL. CDR3 length: 15 amino acids. The CDR3 DNA follows: TGCGCCAGCAGCCGATCCTGGGCAGCGAACACTGAAGCTTTCTTT. Translated: CASSRSWAANTEAFF.

The V gene is TRBV7-2, the J gene TRBJ2-1, with 12 positions matching TRBD2. Germline assignment: CDR1 SGHTA and CDR2 FQGNSA. The V segment lost 4 bases and the J segment 4 bases; nucleotides outside the gene matches: 11. There are 18 residues in the CDR3. The CDR3 protein is CASSWLAGGRLGYNEQFF. The DNA of the CDR3 is TGTGCCAGCAGCTGGCTAGCGGGGGGGCGTCTAGGGTACAATGAGCAGTTCTTC.

The V and J genes are TRBV4-3 and TRBJ2-2, with TRBD2 identical over 7 bases. V trimming: 3 bases; J trimming: 3 bases; junction bases outside the gene matches: 4. CDR3 length: 15 residues. Germline V gene data show CDR1 as LGHNA and CDR2 as YSLEER. The CDR3 coding sequence is TGCGCCAGCAGCCAGCGGGAGCTAGACACCGGGGAGCTGTTTTTT. Translation gives CASSQRELDTGELFF.

This chain connects TRBV4-3 to TRBJ2-7; 9 nucleotides agree with TRBD1. The junction had 5 bases not matched to a gene; V was cut back by 0 bases and J by 2 bases. The CDR3 sequence is 16 residues long. Germline CDR1 reads LGHNA; CDR2 reads YSLEER. The CDR3 sequence is CASSQDLGQGTYEQYF. In nucleotides, the CDR3 is TGCGCCAGCAGCCAAGATCTTGGACAGGGGACCTACGAGCAGTACTTC.

This clone has only a few counts. The junction shows a germline mismatch at one end, possibly a read error. The rearrangement links TRBV7-2 to TRBJ2-1, with 10 bases that match TRBD2. The length of the CDR3 is 15 residues. Per the germline V gene, CDR1 is SGHTA and CDR2 is FQGNSA. CDR3 DNA sequence: TGTGCCAGCAGCCTAGCGGGAGATAAATACAATGAGCAGTTCTTC. It encodes CASSLAGDKYNEQFF. Supplemented by reference TRBV7-2 and TRBJ2-1, the full variable domain reads GAGVSQSPSNKVTEKGKDVELRCDPISGHTALYWYRQSLGQGLEFLIYFQGNSAPDKSGLPSDRFSAERTGGSVSTLTIQRTQQEDSAVYLCASSLAGDKYNEQFFGPGTRLTVL.

J is TRBJ2-3 and V is TRBV14; 12 bases agree with TRBD2. The CDR3 covers 17 residues. Trimming removed 0 bases from V and 4 bases from J; junction bases left unmatched: 5. The V gene's germline CDR1 is SGHDN and CDR2 FVKESK. CDR3 amino acids: CASSQDSSGRAPDTQYF. The CDR3 DNA reads as TGTGCCAGCAGCCAAGATTCTAGCGGGAGGGCCCCAGATACGCAGTATTTT.

The V call is TRBV18, the J call TRBJ2-7; D perhaps matches TRBD1 (5 bases). Germline CDR1 reads KGHSH; CDR2 reads LQKENI. The length of the CDR3 is 14 residues. V lost 0 bases and J lost 2, with 8 bases in between. As DNA, the CDR3 is TGTGCCAGCTCACCACCGGGGCACCCCTACGAGCAGTACTTC. It translates to CASSPPGHPYEQYF.

The CDR3 sequence is CASSHGGGSTEAFF. The CDR3 coding sequence is TGCGCCAGCAGCCATGGGGGGGGTTCCACTGAAGCTTTCTTT. This rearrangement joins TRBV4-1 to TRBJ1-1; perhaps TRBD1 as D (5 bases). The CDR3 sequence is 14 residues long. The germline CDR1 and CDR2 sequences are MGHRA and YSYEKL. The V gene lost 3 bases and the J gene lost 4 bases, with 12 bases spanning the gap.